This entry features one TCR beta chain sequence. The data originate from a study of T cell responses to AZD1222 COVID-19 vaccine. V lost 4 bases to trimming and J lost 3 bases, with 12 bases between them. In germline, CDR1 is MNHEY, CDR2 SVGEGT. There are 14 residues in the CDR3. TCRdb's table, derived via immunoSEQ multiplex PCR, lists solely in-frame clones and lacks some. Among around 200,000 clones listed, approximately 91% were seen once. The TCR was taken from an adult in good health. The source was peripheral blood, collected on day 0 of AZD1222 vaccination. The chain is built from TRBV6-2 or TRBV6-3 and TRBJ1-2; D gene ambiguous. The CDR3 reads CASSSGLTDYGYTF. The CDR3 nucleotides read TGTGCCAGCAGTTCCGGGCTTACGGACTATGGCTACACCTTC.